This TCR beta chain was sequenced in a study of CD8+CD57+ T cells in acquired aplastic anemia. Study at large: Sorted CD4+ and CD8+ cell DNA averaged around 3 ug. Study-wide results and caveats: Roughly 30 sequences, all CD8+ CDR3, were shared between patients and controls. CD8+ Simpson's diversity in patients was not significantly different from that in controls.

Germline V CDR1 and CDR2: KGHSY, FQNENV. The V gene lost 4 bases and the J gene lost 1 base, with 13 bases spanning the gap. This CDR3 is built from 15 residues. Whoever was chosen for sequencing had shown CD8+CD57+ cell expansion by flow cytometry. Severe acquired aplastic anemia was present in every patient. A remark on this clonotype: The antigen is unknown.

CDR3 and TCR beta VDJ profiling relied on genomic DNA as the template. TCRdb processed the reads anew with MiXCR; each CDR3 protein has one entry. The table records 150,000 to 200,000 distinct CDR3 sequences, around 50% of them present only once. The sample was sorted CD4+, CD8+, or CD8+CD57+ T cells (not recorded which) from PBMCs. The rearrangement joins TRBV16 to TRBJ1-2; tentative D call: TRBD1 (5 bases). The receptor's source is a human donor with aplastic anemia. CDR3 in DNA: TGTGCCAGCAGCCCACAGTGGCAGGGTAACTATGGCTACACCTTC. It encodes CASSPQWQGNYGYTF.